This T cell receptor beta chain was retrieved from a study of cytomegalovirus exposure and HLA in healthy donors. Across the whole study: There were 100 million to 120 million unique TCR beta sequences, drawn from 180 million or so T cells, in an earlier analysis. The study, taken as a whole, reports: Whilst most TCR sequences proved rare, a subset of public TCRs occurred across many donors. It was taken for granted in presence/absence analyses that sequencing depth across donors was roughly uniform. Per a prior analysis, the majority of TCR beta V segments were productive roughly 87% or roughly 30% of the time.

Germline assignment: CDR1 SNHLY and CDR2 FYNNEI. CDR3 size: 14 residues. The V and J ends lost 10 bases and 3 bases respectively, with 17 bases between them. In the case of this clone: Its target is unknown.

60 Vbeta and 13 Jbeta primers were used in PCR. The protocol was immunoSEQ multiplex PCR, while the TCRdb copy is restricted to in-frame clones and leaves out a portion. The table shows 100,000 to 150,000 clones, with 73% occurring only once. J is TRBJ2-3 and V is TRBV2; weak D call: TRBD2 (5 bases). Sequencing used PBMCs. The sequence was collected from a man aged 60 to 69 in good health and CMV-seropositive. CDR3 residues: CATRGYKETDTQYF. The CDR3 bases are TGTGCCACCCGAGGGTATAAGGAGACAGATACGCAGTATTTT.